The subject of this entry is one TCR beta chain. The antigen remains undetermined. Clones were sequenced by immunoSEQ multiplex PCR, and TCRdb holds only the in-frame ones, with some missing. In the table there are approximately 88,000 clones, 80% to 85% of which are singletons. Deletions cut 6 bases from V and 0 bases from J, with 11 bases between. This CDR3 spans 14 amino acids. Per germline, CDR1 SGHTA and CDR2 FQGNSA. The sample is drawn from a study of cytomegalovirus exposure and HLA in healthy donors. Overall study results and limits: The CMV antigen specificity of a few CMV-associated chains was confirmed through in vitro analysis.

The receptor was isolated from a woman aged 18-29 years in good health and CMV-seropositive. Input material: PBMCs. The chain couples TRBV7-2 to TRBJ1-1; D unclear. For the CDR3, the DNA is TGTGCCAGCAGGGCATCCCAAATGAACACTGAAGCTTTCTTT. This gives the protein CASRASQMNTEAFF. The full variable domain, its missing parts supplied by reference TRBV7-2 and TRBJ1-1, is GAGVSQSPSNKVTEKGKDVELRCDPISGHTALYWYRQSLGQGLEFLIYFQGNSAPDKSGLPSDRFSAERTGGSVSTLTIQRTQQEDSAVYLCASRASQMNTEAFFGQGTRLTVV.